The T cell receptor beta chain described here comes from a study of blood T cell repertoires in COVID-19. Study information: Donors in the United States, Italy and Spain gave samples during acute or convalescent COVID-19. The analysed material was cDNA or gDNA that came from T cells, B-cell-depleted T cells, or PBMCs.

The CDR3 length is 12 residues. Germline V CDR1 and CDR2: SNHLY, FYNNEI. Trimming took off 5 bases at V and 5 bases at J, with 10 bases between the two ends. Original methodology: From reference gene primer amplification, estimates of nucleated cell counts were derived. TCRdb keeps only in-frame clones here, not all; method: immunoSEQ multiplex PCR. The V and J calls and the clone size are those of that table, but D and trimming were determined from the DNA. The profile shows around 250,000 clones, around four fifths of them singletons. V and J are TRBV2 and TRBJ2-7; the D gene is possibly TRBD1 (5 bases). The specimen sequenced was peripheral blood. The clonotype comes from a man aged 55 to 70 who had recovered from COVID-19. CDR3 DNA sequence: TGTGCCAGCAGTCTCAGGGTCCACGAGCAGTACTTC. Amino acids: CASSLRVHEQYF.